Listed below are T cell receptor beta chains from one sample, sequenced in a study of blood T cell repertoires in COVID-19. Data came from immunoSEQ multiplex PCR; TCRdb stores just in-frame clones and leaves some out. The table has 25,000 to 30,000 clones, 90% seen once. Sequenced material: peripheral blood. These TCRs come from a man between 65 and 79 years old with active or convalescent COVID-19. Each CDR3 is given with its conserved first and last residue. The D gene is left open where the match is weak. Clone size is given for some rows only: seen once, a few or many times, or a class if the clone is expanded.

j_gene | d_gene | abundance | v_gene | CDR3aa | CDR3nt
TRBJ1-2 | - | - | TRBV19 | CASSMGQGIYGYTF | TGTGCCAGTAGTATGGGGCAGGGGATCTATGGCTACACCTTC
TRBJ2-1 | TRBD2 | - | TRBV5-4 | CASSHGTSGSLRSYNEQFF | TGTGCCAGCAGCCATGGGACTAGCGGGAGCCTGAGGTCCTACAATGAGCAGTTCTTC
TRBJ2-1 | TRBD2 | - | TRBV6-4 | CASSVRLAGSPSYNEQFF | TGTGCCAGCAGTGTCCGACTAGCGGGCTCCCCTTCCTACAATGAGCAGTTCTTC
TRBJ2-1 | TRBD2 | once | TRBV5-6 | CASSRSTSSRYNEQFF | TGTGCCAGCAGCCGTTCGACTAGCAGCCGATACAATGAGCAGTTCTTC
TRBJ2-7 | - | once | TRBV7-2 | CASGSQIYEQYF | TGTGCCAGCGGATCACAGATCTACGAGCAGTACTTC
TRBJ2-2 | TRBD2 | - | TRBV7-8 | CASSLGLAGGGGELFF | TGTGCCAGCAGCCTGGGACTAGCGGGGGGCGGGGGGGAGCTGTTTTTT
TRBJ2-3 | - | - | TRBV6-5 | CASSSGPTTDTQYF | TGTGCCAGCAGTTCGGGTCCGACCACAGATACGCAGTATTTT
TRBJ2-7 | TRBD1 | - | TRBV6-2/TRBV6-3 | CASSYSDRYEQYF | TGTGCCAGCAGTTACTCGGACAGGTACGAGCAGTACTTC
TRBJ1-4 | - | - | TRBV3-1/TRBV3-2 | CASSQGTAEKLFF | TGTGCCAGCAGCCAAGGAACAGCAGAAAAACTGTTTTTT
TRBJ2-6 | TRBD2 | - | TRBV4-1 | CASSQRGTSASSGANVLTF | TGCGCCAGCAGCCAGAGGGGGACTAGCGCGAGTTCTGGGGCCAACGTCCTGACTTTC
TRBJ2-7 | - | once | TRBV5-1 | CASSLSAPDEQYF | TGCGCCAGCAGCTTGAGCGCCCCCGACGAGCAGTACTTC
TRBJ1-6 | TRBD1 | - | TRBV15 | CATSPRTGGSTPLHF | TGTGCCACCAGCCCCCGGACAGGGGGCTCAACACCCCTCCACTTT
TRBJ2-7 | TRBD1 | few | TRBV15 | CATGEDRGPYEQYF | TGTGCCACCGGAGAGGACAGGGGGCCCTACGAGCAGTACTTC
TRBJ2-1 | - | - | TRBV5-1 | CASSFVGNEQFF | TGCGCCAGCAGCTTCGTCGGCAATGAGCAGTTCTTC
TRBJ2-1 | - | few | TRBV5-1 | CASSLVGANGLQFF | TGCGCCAGCAGCTTGGTAGGGGCCAACGGATTGCAGTTCTTC
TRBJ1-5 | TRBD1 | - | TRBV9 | CASSVQGDSNQPQHF | TGTGCCAGCAGCGTTCAGGGGGATAGCAATCAGCCCCAGCATTTT
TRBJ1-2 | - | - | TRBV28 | CASSSDPYGYTF | TGTGCCAGCAGTAGCGACCCCTATGGCTACACCTTC
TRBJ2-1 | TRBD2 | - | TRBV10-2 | CASSGTSGLSSYNEQFF | TGCGCCAGCAGTGGGACTAGCGGGTTGAGCTCCTACAATGAGCAGTTCTTC
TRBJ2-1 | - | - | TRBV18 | CASSPGRKWASSDEQFF | TGTGCCAGCTCACCTGGTCGTAAGTGGGCGTCGTCCGATGAGCAGTTCTTC
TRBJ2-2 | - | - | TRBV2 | CASGLGGNTGELFF | TGTGCCAGCGGCCTGGGGGGGAACACCGGGGAGCTGTTTTTT
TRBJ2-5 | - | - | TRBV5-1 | CASSLALVGRGETQYF | TGCGCCAGCAGCTTGGCCCTGGTCGGGAGAGGGGAGACCCAGTACTTC
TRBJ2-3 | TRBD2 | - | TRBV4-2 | CASSQPVPGGFDTQYF | TGTGCCAGCAGCCAACCCGTTCCGGGGGGGTTCGATACGCAGTATTTT